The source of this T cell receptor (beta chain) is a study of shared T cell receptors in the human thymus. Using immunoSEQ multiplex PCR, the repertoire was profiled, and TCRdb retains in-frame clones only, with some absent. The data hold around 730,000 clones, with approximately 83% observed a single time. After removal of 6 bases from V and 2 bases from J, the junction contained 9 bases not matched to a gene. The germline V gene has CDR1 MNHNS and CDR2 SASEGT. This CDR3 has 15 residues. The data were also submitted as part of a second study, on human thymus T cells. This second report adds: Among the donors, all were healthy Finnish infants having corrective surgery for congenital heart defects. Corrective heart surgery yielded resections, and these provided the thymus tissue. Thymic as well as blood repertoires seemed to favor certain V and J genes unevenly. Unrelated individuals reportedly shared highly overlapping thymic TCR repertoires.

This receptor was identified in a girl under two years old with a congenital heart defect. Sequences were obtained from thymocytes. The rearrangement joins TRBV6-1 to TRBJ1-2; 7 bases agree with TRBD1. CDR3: CASRENRGWNYGYTF. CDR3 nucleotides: TGTGCCAGCAGGGAGAACAGGGGATGGAACTATGGCTACACCTTC.